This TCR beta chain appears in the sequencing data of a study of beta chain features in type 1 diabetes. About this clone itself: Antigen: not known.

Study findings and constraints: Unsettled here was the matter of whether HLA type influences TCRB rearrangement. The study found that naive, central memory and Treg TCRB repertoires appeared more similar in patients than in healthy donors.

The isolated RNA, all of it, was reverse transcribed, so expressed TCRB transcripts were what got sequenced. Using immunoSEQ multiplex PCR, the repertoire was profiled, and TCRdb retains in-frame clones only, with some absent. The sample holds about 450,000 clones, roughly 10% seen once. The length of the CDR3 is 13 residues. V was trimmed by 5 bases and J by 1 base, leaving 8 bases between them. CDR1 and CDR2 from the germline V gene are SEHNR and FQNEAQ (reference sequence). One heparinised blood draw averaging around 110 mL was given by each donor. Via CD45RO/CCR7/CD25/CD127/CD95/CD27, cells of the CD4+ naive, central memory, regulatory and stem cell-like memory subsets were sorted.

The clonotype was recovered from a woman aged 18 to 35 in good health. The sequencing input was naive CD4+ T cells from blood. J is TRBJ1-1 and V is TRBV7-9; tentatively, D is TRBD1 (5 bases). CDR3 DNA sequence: TGTGCCAGCAGCCAAAGGGGGAACACTGAAGCTTTCTTT. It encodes CASSQRGNTEAFF.